This T cell receptor beta chain was profiled in a study of OX40 agonist ivuxolimab in advanced cancers. Whole-study findings and limits: Blood T cells, both CD4+ and CD8+, expanded clonally by week 6 at 0.1 to 3.0 mg/kg.

Note on this clone: Its cognate antigen is unknown.

Some clones are missing from TCRdb's copy, which holds only in-frame ones; the method was immunoSEQ multiplex PCR. The sample shows about 90,000 clones, around 90% of them seen only once. The sequence came from an adult with an advanced solid tumor such as melanoma, head and neck, liver or kidney cancer. The sample here was CD4+ or CD8+ T cells sorted from blood, taken in a trial of the OX40 agonist ivuxolimab.

The CDR3 DNA follows: TGTGCCAGCAGCCCCCGGACCCTCTGGGACACTGAAGCTTTCTTT. This translates into CASSPRTLWDTEAFF. This chain uses TRBV13 with TRBJ1-1; D unresolved. The germline gives CDR1 PRHDT, CDR2 FYEKMQ (reference sequence). This CDR3 has 15 residues. With 5 bases removed from V and 3 bases from J, the gap between germline ends came to 16 bases.